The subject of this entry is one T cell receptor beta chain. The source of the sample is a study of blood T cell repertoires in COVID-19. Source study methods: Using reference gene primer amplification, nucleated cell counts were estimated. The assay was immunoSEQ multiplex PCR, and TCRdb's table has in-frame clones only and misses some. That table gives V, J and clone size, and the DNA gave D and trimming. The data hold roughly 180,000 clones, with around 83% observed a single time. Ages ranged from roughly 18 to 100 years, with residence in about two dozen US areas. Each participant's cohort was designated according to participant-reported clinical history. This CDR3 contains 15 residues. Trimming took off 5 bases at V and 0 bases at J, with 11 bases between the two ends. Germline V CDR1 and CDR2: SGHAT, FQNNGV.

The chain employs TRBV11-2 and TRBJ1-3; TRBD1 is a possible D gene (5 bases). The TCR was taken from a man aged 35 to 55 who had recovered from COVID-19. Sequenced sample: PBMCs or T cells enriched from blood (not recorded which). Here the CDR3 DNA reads TGTGCCAGCAGCCTACAGGAACACTCTGGAAACACCATATATTTT. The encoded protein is CASSLQEHSGNTIYF.